This is a list of T cell receptor beta chains from one sample in a study of T cell responses to AZD1222 COVID-19 vaccine. Repertoires were generated with immunoSEQ multiplex PCR, while TCRdb's copy carries only in-frame clones and drops some. The sample holds roughly 140,000 clones, approximately 88% seen once. This specimen was peripheral blood, taken on day 0 of AZD1222 vaccination. The receptors come from an adult in good health. Both conserved end residues are part of each CDR3. The order of the fields is D gene, J gene, V gene, clone size, CDR3 DNA, CDR3 protein. A D gene is named only where the DNA matches it firmly. Expanded clones are given a class, and other clones once, few, many or no size at all.

TRBD1,TRBJ2-5,TRBV9,.,TGTGCCAGCAGCAGGTGGGGGGGACAGGGGACCCAAGGGTTCCAAGAGACCCAGTACTTC,CASSRWGGQGTQGFQETQYF
TRBD1,TRBJ1-2,TRBV30,few,TGTGCCTGGATTGGGACAGACCTTATAAGGGACTACTATGGCTACACCTTC,CAWIGTDLIRDYYGYTF
.,TRBJ1-2,TRBV7-2,.,TGTGCCAGCAGCCCGACAGGAATTGATGGCTACACCTTC,CASSPTGIDGYTF
.,TRBJ1-2,TRBV7-9,.,TGTGCCAGCAGCGTCTCCACGGGGTACGGCTACACCTTC,CASSVSTGYGYTF
TRBD1,TRBJ1-6,TRBV7-9,.,TGTGCCAGCAGCCGCGGACAGGGGGAATCACCCCTCCACTTT,CASSRGQGESPLHF
TRBD2,TRBJ2-1,TRBV5-1,.,TGCGCCAGCAGCGACGGGCGGGGGAAGGATGAGCAGTTCTTC,CASSDGRGKDEQFF
TRBD1,TRBJ1-1,TRBV2,few,TGTGCCAGCACGGCGCCGACAGGGGGCGGCACTGAAGCTTTCTTT,CASTAPTGGGTEAFF
.,TRBJ1-2,TRBV4-3,.,TGCGCCAGCAGCTCGTTTCAAGGTGGCGGTTACACCTTC,CASSSFQGGGYTF
.,TRBJ1-1,TRBV18,.,TGTGCCAGCTCACCCACAGGGCTAGGCACTGAAGCTTTCTTT,CASSPTGLGTEAFF
.,TRBJ2-5,TRBV14,once,TGTGCCAGCAGCCAATGGCGAGGGATCCAAGAGACCCAGTACTTC,CASSQWRGIQETQYF
.,TRBJ1-1,TRBV18,once,TGTGCCAGCTCACCGGATCTGGCTTCTGAAGCTTTCTTT,CASSPDLASEAFF
.,TRBJ1-2,TRBV7-8,.,TGTGCCAGCAGCTTATATGGGTTATCATATGGCTACACCTTC,CASSLYGLSYGYTF
.,TRBJ1-1,TRBV5-4,.,TGTGCCAGCAGCCCCTCGTCGGGGACTGAAGCTTTCTTT,CASSPSSGTEAFF
.,TRBJ1-5,TRBV10-3,.,TGTGCCATCAGTGACCCGGACCGCGGCGGCAATCAGCCCCAGCATTTT,CAISDPDRGGNQPQHF
.,TRBJ2-1,TRBV28,.,TGTGCCAGCGTCCCCCGCGGGCCCGGGCCCTACAATGAGCAGTTCTTC,CASVPRGPGPYNEQFF
TRBD2,TRBJ2-1,TRBV6-4,.,TGTGCCAGCAGTCGGGGGAGGGACAATGAGCAGTTCTTC,CASSRGRDNEQFF
.,TRBJ1-2,TRBV11-2,.,TGTGCCAGCAGCCAGGAGGGGAATGGCTACACCTTC,CASSQEGNGYTF